These 28 T cell receptor beta chains originate from one sample sequenced in a study of T cells after posttransplantation cyclophosphamide (TCRdb year 2016). To prepare the library, the immunoSEQ multiplex PCR assay was applied. Here the immuneACCESS table is served through TCRdb, limited to in-frame sequences with V and J called. Missing clones are a known gap in these copies; in checked studies unresolved V genes cover under half, and the rest lacks a known reason. This sample gives under 15,000 clones in total; around four fifths of them show up just once. Jointly, the top ten make up roughly 0.91% of the sample. The sequenced sample consisted of memory CD4+ T cells sorted from PBMCs. These TCRs come from a man aged 45 to 65 in good health, CMV-negative, and a related stem cell transplant donor.

The rearrangement links TRBV5-6 to TRBJ1-4; D gene ambiguous. V lost 2 bases and J lost 5, with 4 bases in between. CDR1 SGHDT and CDR2 YYEEEE come from the germline V gene. The CDR3 length is 12 residues. CDR3 DNA sequence: TGTGCCAGCAGCTTAGCGAATGAAAAACTGTTTTTT. This encodes CASSLANEKLFF.

The chain combines TRBV5-1 with TRBJ2-2; TRBD2 agrees at 10 bases. The length of the CDR3 is 19 residues. CDR1 is SGHRS, CDR2 YFSETQ, per germline. V shed 0 bases and J 7 bases; nucleotides not matched to a gene: 15. The CDR3 DNA reads as TGCGCCAGCAGCTTGGTCTTGCGGCTAGCGGGAGAGATTGGCGGGGAGCTGTTTTTT. Translation gives CASSLVLRLAGEIGGELFF.

The chain couples TRBV5-6 to TRBJ1-5; TRBD1 is a possible D gene (5 bases). Germline-derived CDR1 and CDR2 are SGHDT and YYEEEE. The CDR3 extends over 15 amino acids. The V end lost 3 bases, the J end lost 7 bases, and 17 bases lay between the germline ends. The CDR3 sequence: CASSSHRAGLQPQHF. CDR3 bases: TGTGCCAGCAGCTCCCATCGGGCAGGGCTACAGCCCCAGCATTTT. The entire variable domain, with the rest obtained from reference TRBV5-6 and TRBJ1-5, is as follows: DAGVTQSPTHLIKTRGQQVTLRCSPKSGHDTVSWYQQALGQGPQFIFQYYEEEERQRGNFPDRFSGHQFPNYSSELNVNALLLGDSALYLCASSSHRAGLQPQHFGDGTRLSIL.

This chain links TRBV29-1 with TRBJ2-7, with D perhaps TRBD2 (6 bases). CDR1 and CDR2 from the germline V gene are SQVTM and ANQGSEA. The V end lost 7 bases, the J end lost 4 bases, and 14 bases lay between the germline ends. This CDR3 has 12 amino acids. Here the CDR3 reads CSAFVGGYEQYF. In DNA, the CDR3 is TGCAGCGCCTTTGTGGGGGGATACGAGCAGTACTTC.

The V and J genes are TRBV5-1 and TRBJ2-3; TRBD2 agrees at 12 bases. In germline, CDR1 is SGHRS, CDR2 YFSETQ. This CDR3 contains 16 residues. V shed 3 bases and J 6 bases; nucleotides not matched to a gene: 8. CDR3 sequence: CASSSRTSGARDTQYF. The DNA for the CDR3 is TGCGCCAGCAGCTCCCGGACTAGCGGGGCCAGGGATACGCAGTATTTT.

The chain combines TRBV11-3 with TRBJ2-1, with 11 bases lining up with TRBD2. V was pared by 5 bases and J by 4 bases, with 7 bases of the junction left unmatched. This CDR3 region has 16 residues. In germline, CDR1 is SGHNT, CDR2 YENEEA. The CDR3 DNA reads TGTGCCAGCAGCACCTCGCTAGCGGGAGGTTACAATGAGCAGTTCTTC. Amino acids: CASSTSLAGGYNEQFF.

The chain uses TRBV5-1 and TRBJ2-2, with D possibly matching TRBD1 (6 bases). Trimming shortened V by 2 bases and J by 6 bases, and 11 bases separated the two germline ends. This CDR3 region has 14 residues. Germline-derived CDR1 and CDR2 are SGHRS and YFSETQ. The CDR3 region has the DNA TGCGCCAGCAGCTTTCAACAGGGATCCGGGGAGCTGTTTTTT. It codes for CASSFQQGSGELFF.

The chain has TRBV10-3 and TRBJ2-7, with D perhaps matching TRBD2 (6 bases). The CDR3 is 13 amino acids. CDR1 is ENHRY and CDR2 is SYGVKD in the germline V gene. The V end was cut by 10 bases, the J end by 3 bases, with 16 bases between. CDR3 protein: CATSRGNDYEQYF. The CDR3, as DNA: TGTGCCACCAGCCGGGGGAATGACTACGAGCAGTACTTC.

This chain joins TRBV29-1 and TRBJ2-1; the match to TRBD1 covers 10 bases. J gave up 0 bases and V 6 bases, and 8 bases lay outside the gene matches. The CDR3 runs 16 residues. Germline V gene sequence: CDR1 SQVTM, CDR2 ANQGSEA. The CDR3 is CSVAGTGVPSYNEQFF. The CDR3 DNA sequence: TGCAGCGTAGCCGGGACAGGGGTCCCCTCCTACAATGAGCAGTTCTTC.

This clone was counted between two and nine times. The chain combines TRBV10-1 with TRBJ2-3; TRBD1 aligns across 8 bases. The CDR3 sequence is 16 residues long. V shed 4 bases and J 0 bases; nucleotides not matched to a gene: 6. Germline V gene data show CDR1 as WNHNN and CDR2 as SYGVQD (reference sequence). The CDR3: CASSGGWDRSTDTQYF. CDR3 coding DNA: TGCGCCAGCAGTGGCGGGTGGGACAGGAGCACAGATACGCAGTATTTT.

Of note for this clone: The sample carries other DNA sequences with the same CDR3. This chain uses TRBV4-3 with TRBJ1-6; D perhaps matches TRBD1 (6 bases). V was cut by 0 bases and J by 0 bases, with 15 bases left in between. Germline loops: CDR1 LGHNA, CDR2 YSLEER. CDR3 length: 19 residues. The CDR3: CASSQEWGTGSSYNSPLHF. In DNA form, the CDR3 reads TGCGCCAGCAGCCAAGAGTGGGGTACAGGGAGCTCCTATAATTCACCCCTCCACTTT.

This clone appeared a single time. The CDR3 region is CASSRGHQGETQYF. The DNA of the CDR3 is TGTGCCAGCAGCCGTGGACATCAGGGAGAGACCCAGTACTTC. J is TRBJ2-5 and V is TRBV5-8, with D tentatively TRBD1 (5 bases). The CDR3 has 14 residues. Germline assignment: CDR1 SGHTS and CDR2 YDEGEE. Trimming stripped 4 bases from V and 4 bases from J, with 14 bases between.

The sample holds a few counts of this clone. V is TRBV7-9 and J is TRBJ1-3, with D uncertain. Trimming removed 5 bases from V and 0 bases from J, with 14 bases in between. This CDR3 is 16 amino acids long. Germline assignment: CDR1 SEHNR and CDR2 FQNEAQ (reference sequence). Here the CDR3 reads CASSLAGSYSGNTIYF. The DNA for the CDR3 is TGTGCCAGCAGCCTGGCTGGGAGTTACTCTGGAAACACCATATATTTT.

This clone was observed a few times. This chain joins TRBV19 and TRBJ2-6, with D tentatively TRBD2 (5 bases). In germline, CDR1 is LNHDA, CDR2 SQIVND (reference sequence). The CDR3 runs to 17 residues. Trimming took 5 bases from V and 2 from J, leaving 16 bases between them. This CDR3 reads CASSPIGLGTGANVLTF. The CDR3 coding sequence is TGTGCCAGTAGTCCCATTGGACTGGGAACTGGGGCCAACGTCCTGACTTTC.

This clone was seen a handful of times. This rearrangement joins TRBV18 to TRBJ2-2; the D gene is possibly TRBD1 (5 bases). V lost 1 base to trimming and J lost 2 bases, with 8 bases between them. Per the germline V gene, CDR1 is KGHSH and CDR2 is LQKENI. The CDR3 consists of 15 residues. The DNA for the CDR3 is TGTGCCAGCTCACCACAGACAGAAAACACCGGGGAGCTGTTTTTT. It codes for CASSPQTENTGELFF.

This clone has just one count. The chain couples TRBV5-1 to TRBJ2-2, with 8 bases lining up with TRBD2. V was pared by 1 base and J by 3 bases, with 5 bases of the junction left unmatched. CDR1 and CDR2 from the germline V gene are SGHRS and YFSETQ. CDR3 length: 16 amino acids. The CDR3 DNA is TGCGCCAGCAGCTTGAGAACTAGCGGAGACACCGGGGAGCTGTTTTTT. It is translated as CASSLRTSGDTGELFF.

Notes on this clone: Mismatch with germline at one junction end may stem from a read error. The chain recombines TRBV6-6 with TRBJ2-7, with TRBD2 matching 11 bases. The CDR3 is 15 amino acids. Germline loops: CDR1 MNHNY, CDR2 SVGAGI (reference sequence). DNA of the CDR3: TGTGCCAGCAGTTATACAGAGCTTACTAGCGGGAGAAGGACCTTC. This codes for CASSYTELTSGRRTF.

As for this clone: At one of its ends the junction is not consistent with the germline gene, which may arise from a read error. The chain links TRBV18 to TRBJ2-1, with 9 bases that match TRBD1. Germline CDR1 and CDR2: KGHSH and LQKENI. CDR3 length: 15 residues. This CDR3 reads CASSPPGTGRNEQFF. The CDR3 nucleotides read TGTGCCAGCTCGCCACCCGGGACAGGGAGGAATGAGCAGTTCTTC.

The V and J genes are TRBV7-2 and TRBJ2-1; D gene uncertain. Germline lookup yields CDR1 SGHTA and CDR2 FQGNSA. V was clipped by 1 base and J by 6 bases, with 7 bases between them. This CDR3 is built from 13 residues. CDR3 bases: TGTGCCAGCAGCTTAGGACTGGCCAATGAGCAGTTCTTC. This sequence encodes CASSLGLANEQFF.

As to this clone: The junction differs from germline at one of its ends, possibly a read error. The rearrangement uses TRBV4-1 and TRBJ2-3, with 12 bases matching TRBD2. This CDR3 has 20 amino acids. Germline V CDR1 and CDR2: MGHRA, YSYEKL. For the CDR3, the DNA is TGCGCCAGCAGCCAAGGAGTCGCTAGCGGGAGGGCCAGTGTCACAAATACGCAGTATTTT. This encodes CASSQGVASGRASVTNTQYF.

The V call is TRBV27, the J call TRBJ1-1; D uncertain. Trimming stripped 6 bases from V and 1 base from J, with 9 bases between. The CDR3 is made up of 13 amino acids. Germline values: CDR1 MNHEY, CDR2 SMNVEV (reference sequence). The CDR3 reads CASSRHENTEAFF. The CDR3 DNA follows: TGTGCCAGCAGCCGACATGAGAACACTGAAGCTTTCTTT.

V is TRBV30 and J is TRBJ2-5; D is ambiguous. Germline V gene lookup returns CDR1 GTSNPN and CDR2 SVGIG (reference sequence). This CDR3 is built from 14 residues. V lost 0 bases, J lost 7 bases, and 15 bases lay in between. The chain's CDR3 is CAWSVRKTSGTQYF. CDR3 DNA: TGTGCCTGGAGTGTAAGGAAAACCTCAGGGACCCAGTACTTC.

V gene TRBV27 combines with J gene TRBJ2-1; 9 bases align to TRBD1. CDR3 length equals 15 residues. V was clipped by 3 bases and J by 7 bases; unmatched bases: 7. The V gene's germline CDR1 is MNHEY and CDR2 SMNVEV (reference sequence). CDR3 loop: CASSFNLGTGNEQFF. For the CDR3, the DNA is TGTGCCAGCAGTTTCAACCTAGGGACAGGGAATGAGCAGTTCTTC.

The chain recombines TRBV7-9 with TRBJ2-1; a possible D gene is TRBD2 (6 bases). The CDR3 consists of 15 residues. Per germline, CDR1 SEHNR and CDR2 FQNEAQ (reference sequence). V lost 0 bases to trimming and J lost 4 bases, with 10 bases between them. The CDR3 DNA reads TGTGCCAGCAGCTTAGCGGGTGCGGGGTACAATGAGCAGTTCTTC. This codes for CASSLAGAGYNEQFF.

The chain combines TRBV7-8 with TRBJ1-1, with 9 bases identical to TRBD1. Per the germline V gene, CDR1 is SGHVS and CDR2 is FQNEAQ. The CDR3 loop spans 16 amino acids. V shed 7 bases, J shed 2 bases, and the junction held 11 bases outside the gene matches. The CDR3 DNA follows: TGTGCCAGCAACCCACAGGGGGCGAGGCCTAACACTGAAGCTTTCTTT. It specifies CASNPQGARPNTEAFF. Full variable domain (missing parts from reference TRBV7-8 and TRBJ1-1): GAGVSQSPRYKVAKRGQDVALRCDPISGHVSLFWYQQALGQGPEFLTYFQNEAQLDKSGLPSDRFFAERPEGSVSTLKIQRTQQEDSAVYLCASNPQGARPNTEAFFGQGTRLTVV.

The V and J genes are TRBV7-3 and TRBJ2-1; TRBD2 is a possible D gene (6 bases). This CDR3 has 14 amino acids. Trimming stripped 5 bases from V and 6 bases from J, with 14 bases between. Looked up from germline, CDR1 is SGHTA and CDR2 is FQGTGA. The CDR3 DNA follows: TGTGCCAGCAGCCATATAAGGAGGGGCAATGAGCAGTTCTTC. Translated, it gives CASSHIRRGNEQFF.

The V and J genes are TRBV7-3 and TRBJ2-2; 9 bases align to TRBD1. The germline gives CDR1 SGHTA, CDR2 FQGTGA. V lost 4 bases, J lost 5 bases, and 8 bases stayed unmatched. The CDR3 extends over 16 amino acids. Written as DNA, the CDR3 is TGTGCCAGCAGCTCGGGGACAGGGATACAGACCGGGGAGCTGTTTTTT. The encoded protein is CASSSGTGIQTGELFF.

The chain employs TRBV5-6 and TRBJ2-2, with 7 bases aligning to TRBD1. This CDR3 is built from 14 residues. Germline CDR1 and CDR2: SGHDT and YYEEEE. Germline trimming cut 4 bases from V and 4 bases from J; bases unmatched to any gene: 4. The DNA for the CDR3 is TGTGCCAGCAGCCCGACAGGGTTCACCGGGGAGCTGTTTTTT. Its protein is CASSPTGFTGELFF.